The clone carrying this T cell receptor beta chain occurred a few times. Its antigen is unknown. This entry belongs to a study of vaccination and CD4 T cells after COVID-19. There are 14 residues in the CDR3. The V gene's germline CDR1 is SEHNR and CDR2 FQNEAQ (reference sequence). J was trimmed by 2 bases and V by 3 bases; bases with no gene match: 3. Researchers used the Oncomine TCR Beta short-read assay to sequence DNA from cultured CD4+ T cells. Each CDR3 protein is one row after TCRdb ran MiXCR on the PCR reads. This sample yields roughly 12,000 distinct CDR3 sequences, of which around 61% are seen a single time; 13% belongs to the top ten. As to treatment: approximately 9-day PBMC culture with coronavirus spike peptide pools or control peptides (ViraFEST assay).

The origin of this receptor is a human donor who had recovered from COVID-19. J is TRBJ1-2 and V is TRBV7-9; 7 bases fit TRBD1. Sample: CD4+ T cells from blood, cultured in vitro. The CDR3 here is CASSFRGLNYGYTF. The CDR3 DNA sequence: TGTGCCAGCAGCTTCAGGGGGTTGAACTATGGCTACACCTTC.